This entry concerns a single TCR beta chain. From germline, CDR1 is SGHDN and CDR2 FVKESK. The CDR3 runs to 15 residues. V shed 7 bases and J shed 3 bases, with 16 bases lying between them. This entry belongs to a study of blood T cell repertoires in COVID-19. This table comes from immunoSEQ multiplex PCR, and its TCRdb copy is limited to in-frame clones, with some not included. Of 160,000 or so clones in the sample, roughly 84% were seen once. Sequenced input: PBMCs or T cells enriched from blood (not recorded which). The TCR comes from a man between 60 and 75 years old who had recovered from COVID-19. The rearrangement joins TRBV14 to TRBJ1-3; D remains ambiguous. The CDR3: CASTPNPGVGNTIYF. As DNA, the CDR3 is TGTGCCAGCACCCCAAATCCAGGCGTTGGAAACACCATATATTTT.